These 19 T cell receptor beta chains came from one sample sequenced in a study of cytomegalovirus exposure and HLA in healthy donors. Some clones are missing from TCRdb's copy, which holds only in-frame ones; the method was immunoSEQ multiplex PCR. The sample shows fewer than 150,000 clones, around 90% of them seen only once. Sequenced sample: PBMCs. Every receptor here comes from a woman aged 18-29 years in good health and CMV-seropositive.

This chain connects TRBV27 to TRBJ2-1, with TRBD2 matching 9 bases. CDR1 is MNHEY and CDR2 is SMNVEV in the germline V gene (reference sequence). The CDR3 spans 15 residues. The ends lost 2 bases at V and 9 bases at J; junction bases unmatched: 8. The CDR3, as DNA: TGTGCCAGCAGTTTACTTAGCGGGAGTGTCAGTGAGCAGTTCTTC. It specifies CASSLLSGSVSEQFF.

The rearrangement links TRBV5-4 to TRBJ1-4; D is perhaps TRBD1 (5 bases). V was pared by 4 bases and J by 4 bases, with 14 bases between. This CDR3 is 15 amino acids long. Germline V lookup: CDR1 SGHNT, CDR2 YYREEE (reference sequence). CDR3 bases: TGTGCCAGCAGCCCGCGGGACGGAAGTAATGAAAAACTGTTTTTT. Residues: CASSPRDGSNEKLFF. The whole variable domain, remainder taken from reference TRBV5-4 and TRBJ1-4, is ETGVTQSPTHLIKTRGQQVTLRCSSQSGHNTVSWYQQALGQGPQFIFQYYREEENGRGNFPPRFSGLQFPNYSSELNVNALELDDSALYLCASSPRDGSNEKLFFGSGTQLSVL.

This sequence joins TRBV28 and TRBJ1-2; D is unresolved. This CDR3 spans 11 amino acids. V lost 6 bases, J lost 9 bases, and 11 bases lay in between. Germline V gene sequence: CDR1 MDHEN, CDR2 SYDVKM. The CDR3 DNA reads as TGTGCCAGCAGCCCGGTCCTAAGCTACACCTTC. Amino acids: CASSPVLSYTF.

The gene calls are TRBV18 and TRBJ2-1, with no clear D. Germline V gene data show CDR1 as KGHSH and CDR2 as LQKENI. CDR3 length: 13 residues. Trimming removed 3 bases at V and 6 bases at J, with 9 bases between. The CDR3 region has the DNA TGTGCCAGCTCACCGCGGAGATTCAATGAGCAGTTCTTC. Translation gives CASSPRRFNEQFF.

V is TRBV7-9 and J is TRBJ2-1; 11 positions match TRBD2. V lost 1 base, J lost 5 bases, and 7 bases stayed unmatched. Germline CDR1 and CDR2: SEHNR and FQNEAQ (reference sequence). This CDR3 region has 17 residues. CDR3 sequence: CASSLGALAGGDNEQFF. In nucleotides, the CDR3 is TGTGCCAGCAGCTTAGGTGCCCTAGCGGGAGGCGACAATGAGCAGTTCTTC.

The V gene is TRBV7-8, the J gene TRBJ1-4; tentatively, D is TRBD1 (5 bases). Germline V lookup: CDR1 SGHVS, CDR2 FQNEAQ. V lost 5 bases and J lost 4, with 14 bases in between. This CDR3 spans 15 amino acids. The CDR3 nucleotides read TGTGCCAGCAGCGCCACAAGGGGATTTAATGAAAAACTGTTTTTT. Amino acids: CASSATRGFNEKLFF.

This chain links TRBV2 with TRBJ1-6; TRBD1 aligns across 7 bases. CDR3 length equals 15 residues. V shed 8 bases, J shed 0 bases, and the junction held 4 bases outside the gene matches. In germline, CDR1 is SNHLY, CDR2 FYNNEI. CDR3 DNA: TGTGCCAGCCAACGGGACAGCTCCTATAATTCACCCCTCCACTTT. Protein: CASQRDSSYNSPLHF.

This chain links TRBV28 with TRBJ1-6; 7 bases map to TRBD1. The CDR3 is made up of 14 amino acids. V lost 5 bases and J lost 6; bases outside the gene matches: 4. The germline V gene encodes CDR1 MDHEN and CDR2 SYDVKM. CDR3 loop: CASSPHRGNSPLHF. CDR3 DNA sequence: TGTGCCAGCAGTCCCCACAGGGGTAATTCACCCCTCCACTTT. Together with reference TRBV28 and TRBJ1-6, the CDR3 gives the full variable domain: DVKVTQSSRYLVKRTGEKVFLECVQDMDHENMFWYRQDPGLGLRLIYFSYDVKMKEKGDIPEGYSVSREKKERFSLILESASTNQTSMYLCASSPHRGNSPLHFGNGTRLTVT.

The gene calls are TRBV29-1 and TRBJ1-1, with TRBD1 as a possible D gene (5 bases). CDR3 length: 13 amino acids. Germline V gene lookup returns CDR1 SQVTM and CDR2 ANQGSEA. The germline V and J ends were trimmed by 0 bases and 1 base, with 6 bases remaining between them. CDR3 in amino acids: CSVEEGRNTEAFF. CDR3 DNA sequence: TGCAGCGTTGAAGAGGGGCGGAACACTGAAGCTTTCTTT.

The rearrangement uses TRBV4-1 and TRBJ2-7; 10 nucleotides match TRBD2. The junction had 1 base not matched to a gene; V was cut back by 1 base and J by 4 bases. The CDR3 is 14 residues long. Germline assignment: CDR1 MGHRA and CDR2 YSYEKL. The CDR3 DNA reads TGCGCCAGCAGCCAAGCTAGCGGGAGTTACGAGCAGTACTTC. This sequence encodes CASSQASGSYEQYF.

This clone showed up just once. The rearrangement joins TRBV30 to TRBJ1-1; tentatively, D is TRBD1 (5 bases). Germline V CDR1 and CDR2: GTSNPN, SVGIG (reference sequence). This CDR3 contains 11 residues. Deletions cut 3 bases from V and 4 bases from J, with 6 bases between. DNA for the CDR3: TGTGCCTGGAGAGGGGCCACTGAAGCTTTCTTT. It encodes CAWRGATEAFF.

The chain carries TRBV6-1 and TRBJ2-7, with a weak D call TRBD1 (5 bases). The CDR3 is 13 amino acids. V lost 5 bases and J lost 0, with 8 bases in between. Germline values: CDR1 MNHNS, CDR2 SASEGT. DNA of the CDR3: TGTGCCAGCAGTAGGCAGGGCTCCTACGAGCAGTACTTC. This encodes CASSRQGSYEQYF.

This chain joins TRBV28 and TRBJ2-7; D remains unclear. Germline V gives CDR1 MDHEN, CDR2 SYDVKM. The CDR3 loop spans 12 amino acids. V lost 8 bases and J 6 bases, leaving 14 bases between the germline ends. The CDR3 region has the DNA TGTGCCAGCCAATTTTTAGGAGTCGAGCAGTACTTC. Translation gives CASQFLGVEQYF.

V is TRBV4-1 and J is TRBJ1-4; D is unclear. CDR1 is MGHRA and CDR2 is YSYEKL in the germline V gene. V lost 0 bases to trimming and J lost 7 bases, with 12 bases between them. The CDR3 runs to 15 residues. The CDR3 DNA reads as TGCGCCAGCAGCCAAGATAACAGAAGATTTGAAAAACTGTTTTTT. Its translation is CASSQDNRRFEKLFF.

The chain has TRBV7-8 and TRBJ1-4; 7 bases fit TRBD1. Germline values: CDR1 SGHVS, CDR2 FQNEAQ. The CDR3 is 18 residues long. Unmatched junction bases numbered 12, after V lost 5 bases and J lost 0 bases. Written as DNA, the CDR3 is TGTGCCAGCAGCCCCCTTTCATGGGACAGTTCAACTAATGAAAAACTGTTTTTT. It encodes CASSPLSWDSSTNEKLFF. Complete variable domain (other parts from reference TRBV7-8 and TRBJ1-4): GAGVSQSPRYKVAKRGQDVALRCDPISGHVSLFWYQQALGQGPEFLTYFQNEAQLDKSGLPSDRFFAERPEGSVSTLKIQRTQQEDSAVYLCASSPLSWDSSTNEKLFFGSGTQLSVL.

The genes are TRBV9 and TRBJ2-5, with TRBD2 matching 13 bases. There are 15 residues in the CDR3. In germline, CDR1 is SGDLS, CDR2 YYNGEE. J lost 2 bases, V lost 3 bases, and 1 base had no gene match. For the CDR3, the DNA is TGTGCCAGCAGCGAGGGACTAGCGGGACAAGAGACCCAGTACTTC. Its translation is CASSEGLAGQETQYF.

As DNA, the CDR3 is TGTGCCAGCAGCACCGGGAAGCAGGGGGTGTCGGGTACGCAGTATTTT. Its translation: CASSTGKQGVSGTQYF. V gene TRBV7-9 combines with J gene TRBJ2-3, with TRBD1 matching over 7 bases. CDR1 is SEHNR and CDR2 is FQNEAQ in the germline V gene (reference sequence). V shed 5 bases and J 8 bases; nucleotides not matched to a gene: 16. The length of the CDR3 is 16 residues.

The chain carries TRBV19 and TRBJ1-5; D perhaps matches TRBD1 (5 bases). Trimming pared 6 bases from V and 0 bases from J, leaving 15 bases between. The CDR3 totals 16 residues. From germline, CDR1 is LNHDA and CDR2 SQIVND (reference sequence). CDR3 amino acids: CASSKGAVYSNQPQHF. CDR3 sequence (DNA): TGTGCCAGTAGCAAAGGGGCAGTTTATAGCAATCAGCCCCAGCATTTT.

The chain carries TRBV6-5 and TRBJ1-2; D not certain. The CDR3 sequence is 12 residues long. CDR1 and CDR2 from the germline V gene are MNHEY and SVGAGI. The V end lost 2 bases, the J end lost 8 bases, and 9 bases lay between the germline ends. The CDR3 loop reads CASSYNMQGYTF. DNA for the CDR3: TGTGCCAGCAGTTACAACATGCAGGGCTACACCTTC.